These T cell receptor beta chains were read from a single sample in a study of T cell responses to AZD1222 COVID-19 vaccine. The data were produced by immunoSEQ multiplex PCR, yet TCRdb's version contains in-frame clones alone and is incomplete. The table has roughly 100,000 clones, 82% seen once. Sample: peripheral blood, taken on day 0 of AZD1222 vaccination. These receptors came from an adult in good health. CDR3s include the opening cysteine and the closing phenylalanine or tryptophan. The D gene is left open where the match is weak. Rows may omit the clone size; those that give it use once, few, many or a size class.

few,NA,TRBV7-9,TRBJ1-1,TGTGCCAGCAGCTTGTTGGGAAGTAACACTGAAGCTTTCTTT,CASSLLGSNTEAFF
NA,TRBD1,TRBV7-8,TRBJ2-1,TGTGCCAGCGCTACCCGGGACAGGGCCTACAATGAGCAGTTCTTC,CASATRDRAYNEQFF
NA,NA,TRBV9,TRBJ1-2,TGTGCCAGCACCTATACAGGGAGTCCTAACTATGGCTACACCTTC,CASTYTGSPNYGYTF
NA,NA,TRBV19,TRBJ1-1,TGTGCCAGTAGTGGATTGTCGGTGGTGAGCACTGAAGCTTTCTTT,CASSGLSVVSTEAFF
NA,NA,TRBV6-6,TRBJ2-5,TGTGCCAGCAGTAACAGGGATCCGGAGGAGACCCAGTACTTC,CASSNRDPEETQYF
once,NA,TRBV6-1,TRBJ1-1,TGTGCCAGCAAGGAAAATGAAGCTTTCTTT,CASKENEAFF
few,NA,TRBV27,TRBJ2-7,TGTGCCAGCAGTTTAAACCCCAGGGACGGGCAGTACTTC,CASSLNPRDGQYF
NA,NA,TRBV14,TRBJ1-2,TGTGCCAGCAGCCAGGACCGTCGGGGGCGGCCTTATGGCTACACCTTC,CASSQDRRGRPYGYTF
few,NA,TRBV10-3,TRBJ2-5,TGTGCCACTAACGCCGCGGGGAAAGAGACCCAGTACTTC,CATNAAGKETQYF
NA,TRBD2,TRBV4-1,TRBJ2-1,TGCGCCAGCAGCCAGGTAGCGGGGAGTGGTCGTGAGCAGTTCTTC,CASSQVAGSGREQFF
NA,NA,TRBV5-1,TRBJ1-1,TGCGCCAGCAGCCGACCGGGACAAAATACCCCCACTCACACTGAAGCTTTCTTT,CASSRPGQNTPTHTEAFF
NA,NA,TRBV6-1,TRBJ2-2,TGTGCCAGCAGTGAAGATAGGTTGTCCGGGGAGCTGTTTTTT,CASSEDRLSGELFF
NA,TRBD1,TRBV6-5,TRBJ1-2,TGTGCCAGCAGGTGGGGACAGCTAGGGGGCTACACCTTC,CASRWGQLGGYTF
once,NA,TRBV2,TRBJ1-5,TGTGCCAGCACTGGAGGGGGATTGGGTCAGCCCCAGCATTTT,CASTGGGLGQPQHF
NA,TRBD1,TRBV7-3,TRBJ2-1,TGTGCCAGCAGCCCGGGCTTTTCCAGGGGGAATGAGCAGTTCTTC,CASSPGFSRGNEQFF
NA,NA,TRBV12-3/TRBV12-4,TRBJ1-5,TGTGCCAGCAGTCCCGGCGGGCCCCAGCATTTT,CASSPGGPQHF
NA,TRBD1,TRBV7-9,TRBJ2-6,TGTGCCAGCAGACGAGGGACAGGGGTTCGCTCGGGGGCCAACGTCCTGACTTTC,CASRRGTGVRSGANVLTF
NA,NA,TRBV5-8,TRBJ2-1,TGTGCCAGCAGCTCGTACAGAGTCAATGAGCAGTTCTTC,CASSSYRVNEQFF
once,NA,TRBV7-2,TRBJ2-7,TGTGCCAGCAGCTTATTTGTCTACGAGCAGTACTTC,CASSLFVYEQYF
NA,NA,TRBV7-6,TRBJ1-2,TGTGCCAGCAGCTTAACCCCATTCGGGGGAGAGATGGGCTACACCTTC,CASSLTPFGGEMGYTF
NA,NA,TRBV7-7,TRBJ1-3,TGTGCTAGCAGCCTCTATCGGGGGGACGGAAACACCATATATTTT,CASSLYRGDGNTIYF
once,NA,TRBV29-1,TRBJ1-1,TGCAGCGTTGAGGGGGGCAGGGGATCCACTGAAGCTTTCTTT,CSVEGGRGSTEAFF
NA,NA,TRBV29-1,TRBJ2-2,TGCAGCGTTGAAGGTTCGTACACCGGGGAGCTGTTTTTT,CSVEGSYTGELFF
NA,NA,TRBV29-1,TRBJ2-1,TGCAGCGTTGATCGAGGCCAGAGCTCCTACAATGAGCAGTTCTTC,CSVDRGQSSYNEQFF
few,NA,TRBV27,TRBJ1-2,TGTGCCAGCAGTTTATCAACTGGGGACTATGGCTACACCTTC,CASSLSTGDYGYTF
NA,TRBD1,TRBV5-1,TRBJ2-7,TGCGCCAGCAGCACGGGACAGGGTTCCTACGAGCAGTACTTC,CASSTGQGSYEQYF
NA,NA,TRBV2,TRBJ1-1,TGTGCCAGCAGCGGGCCATTGAACACTGAAGCTTTCTTT,CASSGPLNTEAFF
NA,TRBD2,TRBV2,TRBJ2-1,TGTGCCAGCAGTGAAGTGCGAGCGGGGGGGCACAATGAGCAGTTCTTC,CASSEVRAGGHNEQFF
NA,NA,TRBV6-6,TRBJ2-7,TGTGCCAGCAGTTATAGGGGGGGACTCTACGAGCAGTACTTC,CASSYRGGLYEQYF
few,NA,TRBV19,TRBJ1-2,TGTGCCAGTAGTATAGGCGCAGCTAACTATGGCTACACCTTC,CASSIGAANYGYTF
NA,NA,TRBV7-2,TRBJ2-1,TGTGCCAGCAGCTCCACTCGACCCGGGGTCGAGCAGTTCTTC,CASSSTRPGVEQFF
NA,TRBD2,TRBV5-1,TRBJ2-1,TGCGCCAGCAGCTTACGAGCGGGGGGGCATGAGCAGTTCTTC,CASSLRAGGHEQFF
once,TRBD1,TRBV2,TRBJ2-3,TGTGCCAGCGGAAATGACAGGGGCCCAGATACGCAGTATTTT,CASGNDRGPDTQYF
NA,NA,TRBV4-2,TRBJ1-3,TGTGCCAGCAGCCAAGACGGGGGGAACGGAAACACCATATATTTT,CASSQDGGNGNTIYF
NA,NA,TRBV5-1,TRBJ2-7,TGCGCCAGCAGCTTGCCTGTCTACAGCCTCTCCTACGAGCAGTACTTC,CASSLPVYSLSYEQYF
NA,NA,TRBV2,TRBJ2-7,TGTGCCACCGGGAGCGGCTTAACCTACGAGCAGTACTTC,CATGSGLTYEQYF
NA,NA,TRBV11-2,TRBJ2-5,TGTGCCAGCAGCTTACGGGGCCATGGGACCCAGTACTTC,CASSLRGHGTQYF
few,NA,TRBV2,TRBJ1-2,TGTGCCAGCACGGGGGGCGCGGGCTATGGCTACACCTTC,CASTGGAGYGYTF
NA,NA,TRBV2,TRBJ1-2,TGTGCCAGCAGTGTGGGTGGGTATGGCTACACCTTC,CASSVGGYGYTF
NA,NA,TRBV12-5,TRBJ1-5,TGTGCTAGTGGTTTGGTACTGGGGGTTCTCAATCAGCCCCAGCATTTT,CASGLVLGVLNQPQHF
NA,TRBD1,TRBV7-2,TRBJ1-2,TGTGCCAGCAGCTTAGGGACAGGGAACTATGGCTACACCTTC,CASSLGTGNYGYTF
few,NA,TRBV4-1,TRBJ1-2,TGCGCCAGCAGCCAACCTATGACATTAAGGGGCGAAGGCTACACCTTC,CASSQPMTLRGEGYTF
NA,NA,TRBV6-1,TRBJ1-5,TGTGCCAGCAGTGAACAGCTGGATCAGCCCCAGCATTTT,CASSEQLDQPQHF
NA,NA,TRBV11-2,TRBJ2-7,TGTGCCAGCAGCTTATCCTTGTGGAGGAACCCGGAGCAGTACTTC,CASSLSLWRNPEQYF
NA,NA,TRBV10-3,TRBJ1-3,TGTGCCATCAGTGAGTTCGCAGGCTCTGGAAACACCATATATTTT,CAISEFAGSGNTIYF
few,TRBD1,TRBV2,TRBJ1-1,TGTGCCAGCAGCGGTGGGACAGGGACTGGAGAAGCTTTCTTT,CASSGGTGTGEAFF
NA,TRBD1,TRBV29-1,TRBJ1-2,TGCAGCGCGTCAAACAGGGGTTCCAACTATGGCTACACCTTC,CSASNRGSNYGYTF
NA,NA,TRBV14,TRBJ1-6,TGTGCCAGCAGCCAAGGAAGAAGGGGAAATTCACCCCTCCACTTT,CASSQGRRGNSPLHF